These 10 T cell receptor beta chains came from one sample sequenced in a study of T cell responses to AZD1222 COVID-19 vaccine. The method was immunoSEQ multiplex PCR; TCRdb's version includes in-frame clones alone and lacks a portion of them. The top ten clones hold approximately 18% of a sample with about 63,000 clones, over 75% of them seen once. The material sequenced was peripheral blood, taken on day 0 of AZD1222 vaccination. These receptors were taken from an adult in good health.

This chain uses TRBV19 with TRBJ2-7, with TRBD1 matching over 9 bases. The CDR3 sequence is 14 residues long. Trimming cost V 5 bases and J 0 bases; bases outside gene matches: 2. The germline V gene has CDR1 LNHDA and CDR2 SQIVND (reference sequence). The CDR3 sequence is CASSQTGGSYEQYF. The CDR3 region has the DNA TGTGCCAGTAGTCAGACAGGGGGCTCCTACGAGCAGTACTTC. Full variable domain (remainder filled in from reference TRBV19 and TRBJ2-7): DGGITQSPKYLFRKEGQNVTLSCEQNLNHDAMYWYRQDPGQGLRLIYYSQIVNDFQKGDIAEGYSVSREKKESFPLTVTSAQKNPTAFYLCASSQTGGSYEQYFGPGTRLTVT.

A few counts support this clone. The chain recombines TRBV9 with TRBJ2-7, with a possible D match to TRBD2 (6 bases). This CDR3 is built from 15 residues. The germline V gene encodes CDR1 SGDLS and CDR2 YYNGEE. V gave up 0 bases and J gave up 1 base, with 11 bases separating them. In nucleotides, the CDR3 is TGTGCCAGCAGCGTAGACGGGCTAGCGTCCTACGAGCAGTACTTC. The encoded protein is CASSVDGLASYEQYF.

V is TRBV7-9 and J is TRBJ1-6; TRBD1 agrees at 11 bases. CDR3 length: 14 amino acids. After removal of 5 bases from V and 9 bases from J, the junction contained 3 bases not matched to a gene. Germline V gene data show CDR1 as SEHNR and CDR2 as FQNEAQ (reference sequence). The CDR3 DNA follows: TGTGCCAGCAGCCGTGGACAGGGGGCTTCACCCCTCCACTTT. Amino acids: CASSRGQGASPLHF.

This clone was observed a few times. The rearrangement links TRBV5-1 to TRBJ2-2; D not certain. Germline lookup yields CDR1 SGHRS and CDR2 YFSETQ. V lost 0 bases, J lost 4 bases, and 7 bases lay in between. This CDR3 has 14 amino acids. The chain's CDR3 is CASSLGDITGELFF. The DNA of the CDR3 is TGCGCCAGCAGCTTGGGGGATATCACCGGGGAGCTGTTTTTT.

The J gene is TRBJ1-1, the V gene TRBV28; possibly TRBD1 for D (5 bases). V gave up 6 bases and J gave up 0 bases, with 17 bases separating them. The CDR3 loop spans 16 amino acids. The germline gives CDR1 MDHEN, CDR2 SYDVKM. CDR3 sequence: CASSLPLGLMNTEAFF. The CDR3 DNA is TGTGCCAGCAGCCTACCCTTGGGGCTTATGAACACTGAAGCTTTCTTT.

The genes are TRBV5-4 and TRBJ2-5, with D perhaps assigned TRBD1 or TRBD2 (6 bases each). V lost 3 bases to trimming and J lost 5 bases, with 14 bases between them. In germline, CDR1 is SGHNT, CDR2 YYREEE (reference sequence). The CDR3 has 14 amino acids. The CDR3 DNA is TGTGCCAGCAGCTCCGGGGGCCGGTATGAGACCCAGTACTTC. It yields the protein CASSSGGRYETQYF.

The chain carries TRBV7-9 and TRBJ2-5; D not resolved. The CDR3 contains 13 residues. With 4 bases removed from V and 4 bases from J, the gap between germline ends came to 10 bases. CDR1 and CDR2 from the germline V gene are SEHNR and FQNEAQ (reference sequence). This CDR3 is CASSSLLGETQYF. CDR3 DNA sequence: TGTGCCAGCAGCTCTTTACTGGGAGAGACCCAGTACTTC. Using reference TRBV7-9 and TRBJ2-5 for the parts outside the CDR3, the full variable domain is DTGVSQNPRHKITKRGQNVTFRCDPISEHNRLYWYRQTLGQGPEFLTYFQNEAQLEKSRLLSDRFSAERPKGSFSTLEIQRTEQGDSAMYLCASSSLLGETQYFGPGTRLLVL.

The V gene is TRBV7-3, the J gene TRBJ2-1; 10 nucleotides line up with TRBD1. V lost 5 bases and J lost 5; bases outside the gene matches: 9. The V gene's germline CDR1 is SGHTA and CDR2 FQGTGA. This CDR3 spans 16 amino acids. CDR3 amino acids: CASSQGMGTGDNEQFF. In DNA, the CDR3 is TGTGCCAGCAGCCAAGGGATGGGGACAGGGGACAATGAGCAGTTCTTC.

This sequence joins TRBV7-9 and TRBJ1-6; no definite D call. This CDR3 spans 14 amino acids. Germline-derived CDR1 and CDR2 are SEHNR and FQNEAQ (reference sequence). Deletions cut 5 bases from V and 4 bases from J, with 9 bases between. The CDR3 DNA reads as TGTGCCAGCAGCCCCGAGTGGTATAATTCACCCCTCCACTTT. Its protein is CASSPEWYNSPLHF. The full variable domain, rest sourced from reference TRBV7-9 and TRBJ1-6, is DTGVSQNPRHKITKRGQNVTFRCDPISEHNRLYWYRQTLGQGPEFLTYFQNEAQLEKSRLLSDRFSAERPKGSFSTLEIQRTEQGDSAMYLCASSPEWYNSPLHFGNGTRLTVT.

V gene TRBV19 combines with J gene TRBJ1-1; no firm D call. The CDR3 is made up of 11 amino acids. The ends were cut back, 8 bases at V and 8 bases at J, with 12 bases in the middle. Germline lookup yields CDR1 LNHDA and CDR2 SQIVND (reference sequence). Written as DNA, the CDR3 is TGTGCCAGTCGACAAGGAGGGGAAGCTTTCTTT. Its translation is CASRQGGEAFF. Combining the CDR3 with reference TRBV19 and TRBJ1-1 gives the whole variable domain DGGITQSPKYLFRKEGQNVTLSCEQNLNHDAMYWYRQDPGQGLRLIYYSQIVNDFQKGDIAEGYSVSREKKESFPLTVTSAQKNPTAFYLCASRQGGEAFFGQGTRLTVV.